The rows below give T cell receptor beta chains drawn from one sample of a study of T cells in Graves' hyperthyroidism and ophthalmopathy. TCRdb independently ran MiXCR on the multiplex PCR reads; one entry per CDR3 protein. Altogether more than 550,000 distinct CDR3 sequences are present, 40% to 55% being singletons, with the ten largest covering 7% to 7.5%. Sequences were obtained from peripheral blood or thyroid tissue (not recorded which). Receptor source: an adult man with Graves' disease, either hyperthyroidism or ophthalmopathy (not recorded which). The CDR3 runs from the conserved cysteine through the conserved F or W. The D gene is left open where the match is weak. Size values are once, few and many counts, or a class for expanded clones, and some rows have none.

J gene | clone size | V gene | CDR3 length | D gene | CDR3 DNA | CDR3 protein
TRBJ1-3 | - | TRBV12-3/TRBV12-4 | 14 | - | TGTGCCATCAGTGAGTGGTCCGATGGAAACACCATATATTTT | CAISEWSDGNTIYF
TRBJ1-2 | many | TRBV15 | 15 | TRBD1 | TGTGCCACCAGCAGAGATGAACAGGGGGCGTATGGCTACACCTTC | CATSRDEQGAYGYTF
TRBJ2-5 | many | TRBV2 | 13 | - | TGTGCCAGCAGTGCAGCTGAGCAAGAGACCCAGTACTTC | CASSAAEQETQYF
TRBJ1-2 | many | TRBV14 | 14 | - | TGTGCCAGCAGCCAAGTTGGAGGTGACTATGGCTACACCTTC | CASSQVGGDYGYTF
TRBJ1-1 | few | TRBV5-8 | 15 | - | TGTGCCAGCAGCCCAGGACACGTGTGGAACACTGAAGCTTTCTTT | CASSPGHVWNTEAFF
TRBJ1-2 | - | TRBV10-3 | 15 | - | TGTGCCATCAGCCCCCGGGGGACAATAAACTATGGCTACACCTTC | CAISPRGTINYGYTF
TRBJ1-1 | many | TRBV2 | 12 | - | TGTGCCAGCATTCCGGGATACACTGAAGCTTTCTTT | CASIPGYTEAFF
TRBJ1-1 | - | TRBV5-1 | 15 | TRBD1 | TGCGCCAGCAGCTTGTCCGGGACAGGGTTCACTGAAGCTTTCTTT | CASSLSGTGFTEAFF
TRBJ1-5 | - | TRBV7-9 | 14 | - | TGTGCCAGCGGCGAAGGATATAGCAATCAGCCCCAGCATTTT | CASGEGYSNQPQHF
TRBJ1-1 | - | TRBV6-5 | 16 | - | TGTGCCAGCAGTTACCATCAGGGGCGCCGCGGTACTGAAGCTTTCTTT | CASSYHQGRRGTEAFF
TRBJ2-7 | - | TRBV2 | 14 | - | TGTGCCAGCAGCTCAGCGCTAGCCGACTACGAGCAGTACTTC | CASSSALADYEQYF
TRBJ2-6 | once | TRBV24-1 | 15 | - | TGTGCCACCAGTGATCCCAGGGGCGGCACCAACGTCCTGACTTTC | CATSDPRGGTNVLTF
TRBJ2-7 | - | TRBV7-2 | 16 | TRBD2 | TGTGCCGGCAGCTTGACCAGCGGGAGCCCTCCCTACGAGCAGTACTTC | CAGSLTSGSPPYEQYF
TRBJ1-1 | few | TRBV20-1 | 15 | - | TGCAGTGCTAGAGATTGGACCCATCAGAACACTGAAGCTTTCTTT | CSARDWTHQNTEAFF
TRBJ1-4 | - | TRBV24-1 | 10 | - | TGTGCCACCAGTGGGGCGGCAGGACATTTT | CATSGAAGHF
TRBJ1-1 | - | TRBV7-6 | 14 | - | TGTGCCAGCAGCCCTCGGACAATGGGAACTGAAGCTTTCTTT | CASSPRTMGTEAFF
TRBJ1-2 | few | TRBV5-1 | 14 | TRBD1 | TGCGCCAGCAGCTCGACCAGGGGGCAGGGTGGCTACACCTTC | CASSSTRGQGGYTF
TRBJ1-1 | - | TRBV12-3/TRBV12-4 | 14 | - | TGTGCCAGCAGTTTATTACGGCCGAACACTGAAGCTTTCTTT | CASSLLRPNTEAFF
TRBJ2-6 | - | TRBV10-3 | 16 | - | TGTGCCATCAGTGGGTCTTACCGCGCCGGGGCCAACGTCCTGACTTTC | CAISGSYRAGANVLTF
TRBJ2-6 | many | TRBV7-8 | 19 | - | TGTGCCAGCAGCTTAGTACAGGGCCCTCCGAGAGCTGGGGCCAACGTCCTGACTTTC | CASSLVQGPPRAGANVLTF
TRBJ1-5 | - | TRBV10-3 | 15 | - | TGTGCCAATACGGGGCCGGGACTGGGCAATCAGCCCCAGCATTTT | CANTGPGLGNQPQHF
TRBJ2-7 | many | TRBV2 | 14 | TRBD1 | TGTGCCAGCAGGGGGACAGGGAACTCCTACGAGCAGTACTTC | CASRGTGNSYEQYF
TRBJ2-5 | - | TRBV24-1 | 12 | - | TGTGCCACCAGTGATCTCGGGGCTTCTCAGTACTTC | CATSDLGASQYF
TRBJ2-5 | few | TRBV12-3/TRBV12-4 | 13 | - | TGTGCCAGCACCCCCCCAGGGGTGGAGACCCAGTACTTC | CASTPPGVETQYF
TRBJ1-6 | many | TRBV4-1 | 13 | - | TGCGCCAGCAGCCAACCGGGGAGATCACCCCTCCACTTT | CASSQPGRSPLHF
TRBJ1-3 | - | TRBV6-1 | 13 | TRBD1 | TGTGCCAGCCCGGGGACAGCTGGAAACACCATATATTTT | CASPGTAGNTIYF
TRBJ2-5 | - | TRBV15 | 20 | TRBD2 | TGTGCCACCAGCGGCCGGGACAGTGCTACCCCTAGCGGGAGGTGGGAGACCCAGTACTTC | CATSGRDSATPSGRWETQYF
TRBJ1-2 | many | TRBV15 | 14 | - | TGTGCCACCAGCAGAGATAAGGGACGGTGGGGCTACACCTTC | CATSRDKGRWGYTF
TRBJ1-6 | few | TRBV7-9 | 15 | TRBD1 | TGTGCCAGCAGCTTCCGGGACAGGGGGCGTTCACCCCTCCACTTT | CASSFRDRGRSPLHF
TRBJ1-4 | once | TRBV20-1 | 15 | TRBD1 | TGCAGTGCTCACGGGGGACAGGCAAGGACTGAAAAACTGTTTTTT | CSAHGGQARTEKLFF
TRBJ2-7 | few | TRBV12-3/TRBV12-4 | 15 | TRBD2 | TGTGCCAGCAGTGATCCGGCTAGCGGGAGTTACGAGCAGTACTTC | CASSDPASGSYEQYF
TRBJ2-5 | once | TRBV10-3 | 14 | TRBD2 | TGTGCCATCAGCGGGACTAGCGCTCAAGAGACCCAGTACTTC | CAISGTSAQETQYF
TRBJ1-1 | once | TRBV5-3 | 14 | - | TGTGCCAGTTTAAGGGAGGGCCTCGACACTGAAGCTTTCTTT | CASLREGLDTEAFF
TRBJ1-1 | - | TRBV5-6 | 15 | - | TGTGCCAGCAGCTTGCGAGGACGAGGCGACACTGAAGCTTTCTTT | CASSLRGRGDTEAFF
TRBJ1-2 | few | TRBV20-1 | 14 | TRBD1 | TGCAGTGCTAGCGGGACAGGTGCTAACTATGGCTACACCTTC | CSASGTGANYGYTF
TRBJ1-5 | many | TRBV5-1 | 14 | - | TGCGCCAGCAGTCCGGTGGGGGGCAATCAGCCCCAGCATTTT | CASSPVGGNQPQHF
TRBJ1-1 | - | TRBV7-9 | 18 | - | TGTGCCAGCAGCTTAGTGGGCAGAAGGCAGGGTATGCACACTGAAGCTTTCTTT | CASSLVGRRQGMHTEAFF
TRBJ2-5 | - | TRBV15 | 15 | TRBD2 | TGTGCCACCAGCAGGACTAGCGGGGCCCAAGAGACCCAGTACTTC | CATSRTSGAQETQYF
TRBJ1-2 | - | TRBV10-3 | 12 | - | TGTGCCATCAGTCCGTCTGATCGGGGCTACACCTTC | CAISPSDRGYTF
TRBJ2-7 | - | TRBV2 | 16 | TRBD1 | TGTGCTAGCGGCGGCGGCAGGGGGCGCCCGGGCTACGAGCAGTACTTC | CASGGGRGRPGYEQYF
TRBJ1-6 | few | TRBV7-2 | 14 | TRBD1 | TGTGCCAGCAGTTCCAGGGACAGCAATTCACCCCTCCACTTT | CASSSRDSNSPLHF
TRBJ1-1 | - | TRBV4-1 | 15 | - | TGTGCCAGCAGCTCGGGCCCCACGTTGGACACTGAAGCTTTCTTT | CASSSGPTLDTEAFF
TRBJ2-3 | - | TRBV20-1 | 14 | TRBD2 | TGCAGTGCCGCCTGGAGCGGGAGGGCGGATACGCAGTATTTT | CSAAWSGRADTQYF
TRBJ1-3 | - | TRBV20-1 | 16 | TRBD1 | TGCAGTGCTAGAGGACAGGGGGCGAGCTCTGGAAACACCATATATTTT | CSARGQGASSGNTIYF